The clone carrying this T cell receptor beta chain came up many times. Its specificity is not known. The germline V gene encodes CDR1 MDHEN and CDR2 SYDVKM. This CDR3 has 15 amino acids. V lost 2 bases and J lost 1, with 11 bases in between. Time point here: persistent/refractory GD, antithyroid drugs over 5 years with positive TRAb. From PBMCs, RNA was extracted and then used to make the TCR library. Guidelines of the American Thyroid Association were used to diagnose Graves' disease. Arm-PCR of CDR3 regions and iRepertoire HTBI primers were the basis on which TCR beta libraries were built. MiXCR, applied by TCRdb to the multiplex PCR reads, yields one record per CDR3 protein. The sample shows 600,000 to 850,000 distinct CDR3 sequences, around 30% of them seen only once. The data derive from a study of regulatory T cells in long-lasting Graves disease. Study-wide results and limits: Exclusively peripheral blood, rather than thyroid tissue, was studied. Persistent Graves' patients showed less TCR diversity than newly diagnosed patients showed. When disease was persistent, TRBV28, TRBJ1-2 and TRBJ2-5 were the favored segments.

This chain connects TRBV28 to TRBJ1-1; D remains ambiguous. This clonotype was obtained from a female donor with Graves disease. The material was peripheral blood mononuclear cells (PBMCs), obtained when the disease was refractory, from a patient treated with antithyroid drugs. The CDR3 sequence: CASSLGITENTEAFF. The CDR3 DNA sequence: TGTGCCAGCAGTTTAGGGATAACAGAGAACACTGAAGCTTTCTTT.